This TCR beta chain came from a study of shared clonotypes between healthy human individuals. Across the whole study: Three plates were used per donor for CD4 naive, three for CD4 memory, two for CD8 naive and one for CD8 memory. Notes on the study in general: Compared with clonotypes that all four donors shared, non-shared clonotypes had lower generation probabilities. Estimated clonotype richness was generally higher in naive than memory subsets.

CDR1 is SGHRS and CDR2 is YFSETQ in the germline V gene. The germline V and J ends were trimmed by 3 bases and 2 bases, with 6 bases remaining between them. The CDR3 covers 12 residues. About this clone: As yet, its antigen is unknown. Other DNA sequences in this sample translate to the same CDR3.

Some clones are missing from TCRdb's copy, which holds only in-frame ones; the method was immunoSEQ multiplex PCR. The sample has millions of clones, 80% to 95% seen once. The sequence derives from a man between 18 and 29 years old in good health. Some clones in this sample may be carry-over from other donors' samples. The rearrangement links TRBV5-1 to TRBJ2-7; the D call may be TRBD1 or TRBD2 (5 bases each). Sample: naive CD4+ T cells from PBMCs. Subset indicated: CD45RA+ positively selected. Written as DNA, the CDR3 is TGCGCCAGCAGCTCGGGGCCCTACGAGCAGTACTTC. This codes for CASSSGPYEQYF.